This T cell receptor beta chain is from a study of shared clonotypes between healthy human individuals. At deep level, the assay was performed. The method was immunoSEQ multiplex PCR; TCRdb's version includes in-frame clones alone and lacks a portion of them. This repertoire shows around 940,000 clones, more than 75% found once; its top ten account for approximately 1.5%. V trimming: 4 bases; J trimming: 10 bases; junction bases outside the gene matches: 7. The germline V gene has CDR1 SGHAT and CDR2 FQNNGV. The CDR3 consists of 15 residues. This TCR was recovered from a man younger than 30 in good health. Sequences were obtained from memory CD4+ T cells sorted from blood. Subset specified: CD45RA-negative fraction. The V and J genes are TRBV11-2 and TRBJ2-1; 13 bases match TRBD2. Written as DNA, the CDR3 is TGTGCCAGCAGCTCTCGGACTAGCGGGAGTGGGGAGCAGTTCTTC. Translation gives CASSSRTSGSGEQFF.